Below, 30 T cell receptor beta chains from the same sample are listed, as sequenced in a study of blood T cells in healthy people across ages. PCR was performed a second time for about 7 to 12 cycles using a sample-barcoded 5' primer and a J-beta primer mix. TCRdb itself ran the 5' RACE reads through MiXCR, one entry per CDR3 protein. Seen here are around 850,000 distinct CDR3 sequences, roughly 40% observed once, and the top ten hold about an eighth. The specimen was blood. Every receptor here comes from a man aged 18 to 29 in good health.

J is TRBJ2-7 and V is TRBV4-2, with 11 bases aligning to TRBD2. The CDR3 is made up of 14 amino acids. Trimming cost V 5 bases and J 3 bases; bases outside gene matches: 3. From germline, CDR1 is LGHNA and CDR2 YNFKEQ. CDR3 bases: TGTGCCAGCAGCACTAGCGGGAGCGGCTACGAGCAGTACTTC. This encodes CASSTSGSGYEQYF.

This clonotype appeared a few times. The chain joins TRBV5-1 to TRBJ2-3; the D is unclear. Trimming stripped 6 bases from V and 5 bases from J, with 13 bases between. Germline loops: CDR1 SGHRS, CDR2 YFSETQ. The CDR3 totals 13 residues. CDR3 nucleotides: TGCGCCAGCACCCGAAGTTGGGAAGATACGCAGTATTTT. The encoded protein is CASTRSWEDTQYF.

Turning to this clonotype: Possible read error: a much larger clone is one base away. This chain uses TRBV29-1 with TRBJ2-1; the D gene is possibly TRBD2 (6 bases). Germline lookup yields CDR1 SQVTM and CDR2 ANQGSEA. The CDR3 is 12 amino acids. CDR3 DNA: TGCAGCGTGGAGGGCCCTAGCAATGGGCAGTTCTTC. Translation: CSVEGPSNGQFF.

Points on this clonotype: This may come from a read error, since a much larger clone is one base off. The chain combines TRBV15 with TRBJ2-1; D is perhaps TRBD1 or TRBD2 (5 bases each). This CDR3 has 16 residues. Looked up from germline, CDR1 is LNHNV and CDR2 is YYDKDF (reference sequence). The CDR3 region has the DNA TGTGCCACCAGCAGAGATAGCAGGGCGGAGGACAATGAGCAGTTATTC. Its protein is CATSRDSRAEDNEQLF.

V and J are TRBV2 and TRBJ1-2; D unclear. Trimming removed 8 bases at V and 4 bases at J, with 14 bases between. The CDR3 spans 13 residues. Germline V gene sequence: CDR1 SNHLY, CDR2 FYNNEI. Here the CDR3 reads CASRLEHFYGYTF. CDR3 coding DNA: TGTGCCAGCCGCTTGGAACACTTCTATGGCTACACCTTC. The full variable domain, completed using reference TRBV2 and TRBJ1-2, is EPEVTQTPSHQVTQMGQEVILRCVPISNHLYFYWYRQILGQKVEFLVSFYNNEISEKSEIFDDQFSVERPDGSNFTLKIRSTKLEDSAMYFCASRLEHFYGYTFGSGTRLTVV.

This clonotype turned up a few times. The chain is built from TRBV5-5 and TRBJ1-2, with D possibly TRBD1 on 5 matching bases. Trimming shortened V by 4 bases and J by 4 bases, and 11 bases separated the two germline ends. The CDR3 consists of 13 residues. Per the germline V gene, CDR1 is SGHKS and CDR2 is YYEKEE (reference sequence). CDR3 amino acids: CASSRRGGYGYTF. In DNA, the CDR3 is TGTGCCAGCAGCCGCCGGGGGGGCTATGGCTACACCTTC. Complete variable domain (other parts from reference TRBV5-5 and TRBJ1-2): DAGVTQSPTHLIKTRGQQVTLRCSPISGHKSVSWYQQVLGQGPQFIFQYYEKEERGRGNFPDRFSARQFPNYSSELNVNALLLGDSALYLCASSRRGGYGYTFGSGTRLTVV.

The J gene is TRBJ2-5, the V gene TRBV29-1, with a weak D call TRBD2 (7 bases). CDR1 and CDR2 (germline): SQVTM, ANQGSEA. The CDR3 covers 15 residues. V was cut by 6 bases and J by 5 bases, with 22 bases left in between. The CDR3 protein is CSVTPPGGRGETQYF. The DNA for the CDR3 is TGCAGCGTGACCCCCCCGGGGGGCAGAGGGGAGACCCAGTACTTC.

In its sample, this clonotype was seen once. This chain uses TRBV7-3 with TRBJ2-7; no clear D. The J call may be incorrect, as the DNA end agrees better with TRBJ2-5. The CDR3 covers 15 residues. CDR1 and CDR2 (germline): SGHTA, FQGTGA. The CDR3 DNA sequence: TGTGCCAGCAGCTTGACCACAGCCTTCGGAGAGACCCAGTACTTC. It yields the protein CASSLTTAFGETQYF.

V and J are TRBV12-3 or TRBV12-4 and TRBJ2-1, with 9 bases fitting TRBD1. This CDR3 has 13 amino acids. The trim removed 5 bases at V and 10 bases at J, leaving 6 bases unmatched. CDR3 amino acids: CASSPGTGREQFF. CDR3 nucleotide sequence: TGTGCCAGCAGTCCCGGGACAGGGCGCGAGCAGTTCTTC.

This clonotype appeared many times. This chain joins TRBV12-3 or TRBV12-4 and TRBJ2-1, with 7 bases fitting TRBD2. The length of the CDR3 is 13 residues. V was clipped by 5 bases and J by 13 bases; unmatched bases: 11. The CDR3 DNA reads as TGTGCCAGCAGTACCATAGCGGGCCCGCGTCAGTTCTTC. It is translated as CASSTIAGPRQFF.

This chain connects TRBV4-3 to TRBJ2-1, with D uncertain. V was shortened by 0 bases and J by 8 bases, with 11 bases between the two germline ends. Germline lookup yields CDR1 LGHNA and CDR2 YSLEER. There are 14 residues in the CDR3. The CDR3 region has the DNA TGCGCCAGCAGCCAAGATCACACACGACATGAGCAGTTCTTC. Its translation is CASSQDHTRHEQFF.

The table lists this clonotype with a count of one. At one end the junction does not follow the germline gene, possibly because of a read error. The J gene is TRBJ2-7, the V gene TRBV6-6; D not certain. CDR1 is MNHNY and CDR2 is SVGAGI in the germline V gene (reference sequence). The CDR3 has 12 residues. As DNA, the CDR3 is TGTGCCAGCACCTCGGACGCCTATGAGCAGTACTTC. Its protein is CASTSDAYEQYF.

This clonotype came up a few times. The chain has TRBV6-2 or TRBV6-3 and TRBJ2-7; 10 bases fit TRBD1. CDR3 length: 14 amino acids. Trimming removed 11 bases from V and 4 bases from J; junction bases left unmatched: 11. Germline CDR1 is MNHEY and CDR2 is SVGEGT. The CDR3 is CAVSGTGDPYEQYF. The CDR3 DNA reads as TGTGCCGTTTCCGGGACAGGGGACCCTTACGAGCAGTACTTC.

A word on this clonotype: At one of its ends the junction is not consistent with the germline gene, which may arise from a read error. This chain joins TRBV7-9 and TRBJ2-1, with 9 bases aligning to TRBD1. Germline values: CDR1 SEHNR, CDR2 FQNEAQ (reference sequence). The CDR3 consists of 15 residues. The DNA for the CDR3 is TGTGCCAGCAGCTCCTACAGGGGGCCTGACAATGTGCAGTTCTTC. Protein: CASSSYRGPDNVQFF.

V usage is TRBV4-1 and J usage is TRBJ2-2; D ambiguous. The V gene's germline CDR1 is MGHRA and CDR2 YSYEKL. V lost 4 bases to trimming and J lost 4 bases, with 10 bases between them. The CDR3 is 14 residues long. CDR3 DNA sequence: TGCGCCAGCAGCCTCCGATCGGGCACCGGGGAGCTGTTTTTT. Translation: CASSLRSGTGELFF.

This clonotype was found a few times. The V and J genes are TRBV19 and TRBJ1-2; D gene uncertain. The CDR3 length is 12 residues. Germline V gene sequence: CDR1 LNHDA, CDR2 SQIVND (reference sequence). V was trimmed by 1 base and J by 8 bases, leaving 8 bases between them. CDR3 sequence reads: CASSIGTAGYTF. CDR3 DNA: TGTGCCAGTAGTATAGGGACGGCCGGCTACACCTTC.

About this clonotype: Possible read error: a much larger clone is one base away. The gene calls are TRBV12-3 or TRBV12-4 and TRBJ1-6; no definite D call. CDR3 length: 13 amino acids. The DNA for the CDR3 is TGTGCCAGCAGCCCCGATCTTAATTCACCCCCCCACTTT. Its translation is CASSPDLNSPPHF.

This clonotype was picked up a small number of times. The rearrangement uses TRBV7-9 and TRBJ2-1; the D gene is possibly TRBD2 (6 bases). The V end was cut by 0 bases, the J end by 6 bases, with 15 bases between. CDR1 is SEHNR, CDR2 FQNEAQ, per germline (reference sequence). The CDR3 is 16 amino acids. The CDR3 region is CASSLASGLGGNEQFF. The CDR3, as DNA: TGTGCCAGCAGCTTAGCGTCGGGACTGGGGGGCAATGAGCAGTTCTTC.

This clonotype was observed at least ten times. The chain is built from TRBV5-1 and TRBJ2-3, with D maybe TRBD2 (6 bases). Trimming pared 3 bases from V and 2 bases from J, leaving 16 bases between. Germline V gene data show CDR1 as SGHRS and CDR2 as YFSETQ. This CDR3 has 16 amino acids. In DNA, the CDR3 is TGCGCCAGCAGCTCAAGGAGTCTAGCGATCACAGATACGCAGTATTTT. Its protein product is CASSSRSLAITDTQYF.

The rearrangement links TRBV21-1 to TRBJ2-4; the D segment call TRBD1 is taken from the table without a DNA check. TRBV21-1 is tagged as a pseudogene. The CDR3 is made up of 15 amino acids. CDR3 nucleotides: TGTGCCAGCAGCGGAGGGGACAGGGAGAAAAACATTCAGTACTTC. It specifies CASSGGDREKNIQYF.

This clonotype was recorded many times. The chain has TRBV18 and TRBJ1-2; a weak D match, TRBD1 (5 bases). The CDR3 totals 14 residues. Trimming cost V 2 bases and J 2 bases, with 9 bases left between them. Germline values: CDR1 KGHSH, CDR2 LQKENI. DNA for the CDR3: TGTGCCAGCTCACCAGGGGCACAGAACTATGGCTACACCTTC. Its translation is CASSPGAQNYGYTF.

The chain uses TRBV4-1 and TRBJ1-2; D gene unclear. The V gene lost 1 base and the J gene lost 6 bases, with 21 bases spanning the gap. The CDR3 length is 17 residues. CDR1 is MGHRA, CDR2 YSYEKL, per germline. The CDR3 region is CASSQGRAVSLSDGYTF. As DNA, the CDR3 is TGCGCCAGCAGCCAAGGAAGGGCAGTTTCGCTCTCCGATGGCTACACCTTC.

Worth noting for this clonotype: The junction differs from germline at one of its ends, possibly a read error. This chain connects TRBV29-1 to TRBJ2-1; D is unresolved. CDR1 SQVTM and CDR2 ANQGSEA come from the germline V gene. This CDR3 comprises 12 residues. The CDR3 spells CSVGRVHNGQFF. The DNA for the CDR3 is TGCAGCGTTGGTAGGGTCCACAATGGGCAGTTCTTC.

CDR3 nucleotide sequence: TGTGCCAGCGGTGTGAGTCGGGGTGTTTACAATGAGCAGTTCTTC. Translating gives CASGVSRGVYNEQFF. This sequence joins TRBV6-1 and TRBJ2-1; possible D gene TRBD2, 5 bases. The CDR3 has 15 amino acids. With 8 bases removed from V and 4 bases from J, the gap between germline ends came to 18 bases. CDR1 MNHNS and CDR2 SASEGT come from the germline V gene.

As to this clonotype: This clone may be a read error of a much larger clone one base away. CDR3 in DNA: TGTGCCATCAGTGAGTCGATAAACCCGAACGGGCAGTACTTC. Translated: CAISESINPNGQYF. The rearrangement joins TRBV10-3 to TRBJ2-7; D gene ambiguous. Trimming left V 0 bases short and J 9 bases short, with 15 bases between. The CDR3 is 14 residues long. CDR1 and CDR2 (germline): ENHRY, SYGVKD.

The chain links TRBV24-1 to TRBJ2-5; D is perhaps TRBD2 (5 bases). Between the trimmed V and J ends, which lost 4 bases and 11 bases, there was a span of 16 bases. The CDR3 sequence is 13 residues long. Germline-derived CDR1 and CDR2 are KGHDR and SFDVKD. DNA of the CDR3: TGTGCCACCAGTGACCGAACCCATGGGGAGCAGTACTTC. It encodes CATSDRTHGEQYF.

The sample holds many counts of this clonotype. The chain recombines TRBV12-3 or TRBV12-4 with TRBJ1-5; possible D gene TRBD1, 6 bases. The CDR3 extends over 13 amino acids. Trimming removed 6 bases from V and 4 bases from J, with 10 bases in between. The CDR3 coding sequence is TGTGCCAGCAGGGACACAGGGAATCAGCCCCAGCATTTT. It specifies CASRDTGNQPQHF.

The V gene is TRBV20-1, the J gene TRBJ1-5, with D possibly TRBD1 on 6 matching bases. The CDR3 runs to 14 residues. V was shortened by 3 bases and J by 4 bases, with 13 bases between the two germline ends. Germline-derived CDR1 and CDR2 are DFQATT and SNEGSKA (reference sequence). CDR3 nucleotide sequence: TGCAGTGCTAGTTTCAGGGGAGGGAATCAGCCCCAGCATTTT. Translating it yields CSASFRGGNQPQHF.

This clonotype was detected a few times. The chain has TRBV7-2 and TRBJ2-3, with 8 bases matching TRBD1. The CDR3 sequence is 14 residues long. V was pared by 4 bases and J by 4 bases, with 4 bases of the junction left unmatched. Germline assignment: CDR1 SGHTA and CDR2 FQGNSA. CDR3 loop: CASSSRQGSDTQYF. The CDR3 DNA reads TGTGCCAGCAGCTCCAGACAGGGGTCAGATACGCAGTATTTT.

The rearrangement joins TRBV5-1 to TRBJ2-3, with D possibly matching TRBD1 (5 bases). The length of the CDR3 is 14 residues. Between the trimmed V and J ends, which lost 2 bases and 2 bases, there was a span of 9 bases. Germline V lookup: CDR1 SGHRS, CDR2 YFSETQ. Here the CDR3 DNA reads TGCGCCAGCAGCTTAGGGGCTAACACAGATACGCAGTATTTT. It is translated as CASSLGANTDTQYF.